These 26 T cell receptor beta chains came from one sample sequenced in a study of cytomegalovirus exposure and HLA in healthy donors. The PCR contained 60 Vbeta and 13 Jbeta primers. Repertoires were generated with immunoSEQ multiplex PCR, while TCRdb's copy carries only in-frame clones and drops some. The data hold about 170,000 clones, with approximately 81% observed a single time. Sequencing used PBMCs. The receptors originated from a man younger than 35 in good health and CMV-seropositive.

The genes are TRBV6-6 and TRBJ1-1, with D uncertain. Trimming shortened V by 4 bases and J by 0 bases, and 12 bases separated the two germline ends. Germline CDR1 is MNHNY and CDR2 is SVGAGI (reference sequence). The length of the CDR3 is 15 residues. The CDR3 here is CASSSFTDMNTEAFF. The CDR3 DNA is TGTGCCAGCAGTTCGTTTACAGATATGAACACTGAAGCTTTCTTT.

This clone came up a few times. The chain uses TRBV6-5 and TRBJ1-3; D uncertain. The CDR3 runs to 15 residues. Trimming left V 6 bases short and J 0 bases short, with 12 bases between. Germline values: CDR1 MNHEY, CDR2 SVGAGI. The CDR3 region has the DNA TGTGCCAGCAGATGGGCCGCTGACTCTGGAAACACCATATATTTT. Translation gives CASRWAADSGNTIYF.

V usage is TRBV6-1 and J usage is TRBJ1-2; 7 bases line up with TRBD1. Germline assignment: CDR1 MNHNS and CDR2 SASEGT. Unmatched junction bases numbered 5, after V lost 3 bases and J lost 4 bases. This CDR3 comprises 14 residues. This chain's CDR3 is CASSDPGQFYGYTF. The CDR3 DNA reads as TGTGCCAGCAGTGACCCGGGACAGTTCTATGGCTACACCTTC.

The rearrangement uses TRBV4-1 and TRBJ2-3, with 12 bases fitting TRBD2. The V gene's germline CDR1 is MGHRA and CDR2 YSYEKL. Germline trimming cut 4 bases from V and 0 bases from J; bases unmatched to any gene: 5. CDR3 length equals 17 residues. CDR3 residues: CASSPTSGGHSTDTQYF. The CDR3 DNA reads as TGCGCCAGCAGCCCGACTAGCGGGGGACATAGCACAGATACGCAGTATTTT.

The chain recombines TRBV6-5 with TRBJ2-3; 9 positions agree with TRBD2. The ends lost 0 bases at V and 3 bases at J; junction bases unmatched: 4. The CDR3 is 16 residues long. The germline gives CDR1 MNHEY, CDR2 SVGAGI. CDR3 sequence reads: CASSYSPSGVTDTQYF. The CDR3 nucleotides are TGTGCCAGCAGTTACTCCCCTAGCGGGGTTACAGATACGCAGTATTTT.

The gene calls are TRBV7-6 and TRBJ2-1, with TRBD2 as a possible D gene (5 bases). V was pared by 4 bases and J by 9 bases, with 16 bases between. This CDR3 has 14 amino acids. Per the germline V gene, CDR1 is SGHVS and CDR2 is FNYEAQ. CDR3 in amino acids: CASSSNHLAAEQFF. The CDR3 nucleotides are TGTGCCAGCAGCTCTAACCACCTAGCAGCTGAGCAGTTCTTC.

The rearrangement joins TRBV7-9 to TRBJ2-3; 10 positions agree with TRBD2. The CDR3 contains 16 residues. Trimming cost V 4 bases and J 2 bases; bases outside gene matches: 6. Germline V gives CDR1 SEHNR, CDR2 FQNEAQ (reference sequence). CDR3 sequence reads: CASSYTGTSDTDTQYF. The DNA of the CDR3 is TGTGCCAGCAGCTACACCGGGACTAGCGACACAGATACGCAGTATTTT.

The chain is built from TRBV2 and TRBJ1-2; 7 bases are a match to TRBD1. Germline CDR1 reads SNHLY; CDR2 reads FYNNEI. With 3 bases clipped from V and 8 bases from J, the junction kept 12 bases outside the gene matches. The CDR3 is 15 amino acids. The CDR3, as DNA: TGTGCCAGCAGTGACGTAGGGGGCCGCGGAGTAGGCTACACCTTC. This translates into CASSDVGGRGVGYTF.

The rearrangement links TRBV19 to TRBJ2-7, with TRBD1 matching 9 bases. J was trimmed by 3 bases and V by 5 bases; bases with no gene match: 5. The CDR3 is made up of 14 amino acids. Germline V CDR1 and CDR2: LNHDA, SQIVND (reference sequence). The CDR3 loop is CASSFGTGNYEQYF. CDR3 sequence (DNA): TGTGCCAGTAGTTTTGGGACAGGGAACTACGAGCAGTACTTC.

V gene TRBV4-1 combines with J gene TRBJ1-2; no clear D gene. CDR1 is MGHRA and CDR2 is YSYEKL in the germline V gene. V was pared by 6 bases and J by 4 bases, with 18 bases between. The CDR3 runs to 15 residues. Here the CDR3 reads CASSPEAGGGYGYTF. CDR3 bases: TGCGCCAGCAGTCCCGAGGCAGGCGGAGGCTATGGCTACACCTTC.

V gene TRBV5-3 combines with J gene TRBJ1-6; D is undetermined. TRBV5-3 is recorded as an ORF, its role being uncertain. Trimming took off 0 bases at V and 7 bases at J, with 14 bases between the two ends. This CDR3 comprises 16 residues. Here the CDR3 reads CARSLGAGRQNSPLHF. Here the CDR3 DNA reads TGTGCCAGAAGCTTGGGGGCGGGGAGGCAGAATTCACCCCTCCACTTT.

The rearrangement uses TRBV6-5 and TRBJ1-1; possible D gene TRBD1, 6 bases. This CDR3 has 15 amino acids. V was clipped by 6 bases and J by 1 base, with 15 bases between them. Germline V gene sequence: CDR1 MNHEY, CDR2 SVGAGI. CDR3 bases: TGTGCCAGCAGCCCTAACAGGGTGACGAACACTGAAGCTTTCTTT. It codes for CASSPNRVTNTEAFF.

The chain has TRBV14 and TRBJ1-1; D is possibly TRBD1 (6 bases). Germline CDR1 reads SGHDN; CDR2 reads FVKESK. Deletions cut 1 base from V and 0 bases from J, with 12 bases between. This CDR3 comprises 16 residues. CDR3 protein: CASSQVGGGMNTEAFF. DNA for the CDR3: TGTGCCAGCAGCCAAGTGGGAGGGGGTATGAACACTGAAGCTTTCTTT.

A few counts support this clone. The chain has TRBV7-2 and TRBJ1-2, with TRBD1 matching 7 bases. Germline lookup yields CDR1 SGHTA and CDR2 FQGNSA. The CDR3 has 15 amino acids. V gave up 1 base and J gave up 4 bases; unmatched junction bases: 6. CDR3 in amino acids: CASSLEGGRSYGYTF. CDR3 DNA sequence: TGTGCCAGCAGCTTAGAAGGGGGCAGATCCTATGGCTACACCTTC.

V is TRBV5-1 and J is TRBJ2-7; TRBD2 agrees at 7 bases. The germline V gene encodes CDR1 SGHRS and CDR2 YFSETQ. V lost 0 bases to trimming and J lost 2 bases; unmatched junction nucleotides: 2. The CDR3 is 14 amino acids. The CDR3 coding sequence is TGCGCCAGCAGCTTGGGGGACTACCCCTACGAGCAGTACTTC. Translated: CASSLGDYPYEQYF.

This chain links TRBV27 with TRBJ2-7; weak D call: TRBD1 (5 bases). The CDR3 sequence is 15 residues long. Germline-derived CDR1 and CDR2 are MNHEY and SMNVEV (reference sequence). V was shortened by 6 bases and J by 5 bases, with 20 bases between the two germline ends. The CDR3, as DNA: TGTGCCAGCAGCCTAAGCTCGGCGCAGGGCCACGAGCAGTACTTC. This gives the protein CASSLSSAQGHEQYF.

This chain joins TRBV10-3 and TRBJ1-3; 7 nucleotides agree with TRBD1. The CDR3 extends over 15 amino acids. Germline V gives CDR1 ENHRY, CDR2 SYGVKD. V was pared by 3 bases and J by 0 bases, with 2 bases of the junction left unmatched. Written as DNA, the CDR3 is TGTGCCATCAGTGAAGGGGGCAGCTCTGGAAACACCATATATTTT. This encodes CAISEGGSSGNTIYF.

V and J are TRBV7-9 and TRBJ2-7; D might be TRBD2 (6 bases). Germline V gives CDR1 SEHNR, CDR2 FQNEAQ (reference sequence). CDR3 length: 15 amino acids. Trimming shortened V by 7 bases and J by 5 bases, and 21 bases separated the two germline ends. Here the CDR3 reads CASTYSRGALHEQYF. The CDR3 DNA reads TGTGCCAGCACCTACTCGCGGGGCGCCCTCCACGAGCAGTACTTC. Drawing the rest from reference TRBV7-9 and TRBJ2-7, the complete variable domain is DTGVSQNPRHKITKRGQNVTFRCDPISEHNRLYWYRQTLGQGPEFLTYFQNEAQLEKSRLLSDRFSAERPKGSFSTLEIQRTEQGDSAMYLCASTYSRGALHEQYFGPGTRLTVT.

About this clone: A read error may produce the germline difference seen at one junction end. The chain uses TRBV5-6 and TRBJ2-4; tentative D call: TRBD2 (5 bases). CDR3 length: 15 residues. Germline loops: CDR1 SGHDT, CDR2 YYEEEE. CDR3: CASSFGVAAKNSQYF. DNA for the CDR3: TGTGCCAGCAGCTTCGGGGTTGCGGCCAAAAACAGTCAGTACTTC.

CDR3 residues: CASSVKGDGYTF. Written as DNA, the CDR3 is TGTGCCAGCTCAGTCAAAGGGGATGGCTACACCTTC. The V gene is TRBV18, the J gene TRBJ1-2, with D perhaps matching TRBD1 (5 bases). The V end was cut by 5 bases, the J end by 6 bases, with 10 bases between. This CDR3 is built from 12 residues. The germline gives CDR1 KGHSH, CDR2 LQKENI.

V and J are TRBV7-9 and TRBJ2-7; 11 bases are a match to TRBD2. The CDR3 is made up of 16 amino acids. V shed 1 base, J shed 1 base, and the junction held 3 bases outside the gene matches. The germline CDR1 and CDR2 sequences are SEHNR and FQNEAQ (reference sequence). The CDR3 loop is CASSLGLAGGSYEQYF. Written as DNA, the CDR3 is TGTGCCAGCAGCTTAGGTCTAGCGGGGGGTTCCTACGAGCAGTACTTC. The whole variable domain, filled in from reference TRBV7-9 and TRBJ2-7, reads DTGVSQNPRHKITKRGQNVTFRCDPISEHNRLYWYRQTLGQGPEFLTYFQNEAQLEKSRLLSDRFSAERPKGSFSTLEIQRTEQGDSAMYLCASSLGLAGGSYEQYFGPGTRLTVT.

The rearrangement uses TRBV27 and TRBJ2-7, with D maybe TRBD1 (6 bases). V dropped 2 bases and J dropped 0 bases, with 8 bases sitting between them. The V gene's germline CDR1 is MNHEY and CDR2 SMNVEV (reference sequence). The CDR3 totals 14 residues. CDR3 in amino acids: CASSLQGSSYEQYF. The DNA for the CDR3 is TGTGCCAGCAGTTTACAGGGGAGCTCCTACGAGCAGTACTTC.

V and J are TRBV4-3 and TRBJ2-1, with D perhaps TRBD1 (5 bases). CDR3 size: 16 residues. The germline V and J ends were trimmed by 0 bases and 5 bases, with 14 bases remaining between them. CDR1 and CDR2 (germline): LGHNA, YSLEER. The CDR3 DNA reads as TGCGCCAGCAGCCAAGATGTCCCAGGGAATAACAATGAGCAGTTCTTC. Amino acids: CASSQDVPGNNNEQFF.

V usage is TRBV6-5 and J usage is TRBJ1-2; weak D call: TRBD1 (5 bases). Germline CDR1 and CDR2: MNHEY and SVGAGI. The CDR3 runs to 14 residues. V lost 2 bases and J lost 4, with 11 bases in between. The DNA of the CDR3 is TGTGCCAGCAGTTACCGAGAGACAGCCTATGGCTACACCTTC. It codes for CASSYRETAYGYTF.

J is TRBJ2-7 and V is TRBV2; possible D gene TRBD2, 6 bases. The germline CDR1 and CDR2 sequences are SNHLY and FYNNEI. The CDR3 is made up of 13 amino acids. Trimming removed 4 bases from V and 6 bases from J, with 13 bases in between. CDR3 loop: CASSGASVGEQYF. The CDR3 nucleotides are TGTGCCAGCAGTGGGGCTAGCGTTGGCGAGCAGTACTTC.

The V call is TRBV11-2, the J call TRBJ1-2; the match to TRBD1 covers 8 bases. CDR1 is SGHAT, CDR2 FQNNGV, per germline. With 5 bases clipped from V and 12 bases from J, the junction kept 5 bases outside the gene matches. This CDR3 has 11 amino acids. The CDR3 reads CASSTGGGHTF. The CDR3 DNA reads TGTGCCAGCAGCACAGGGGGGGGCCACACCTTC.